This T cell receptor (beta chain) comes out of a study of preoperative IRX-2 immunotherapy in early breast cancer. Libraries were prepared by immunoSEQ multiplex PCR; TCRdb keeps only in-frame clonotypes and omits some of them. The sample lists 40,000 to 50,000 clones; roughly 80% were seen once. This sample's treatment: preoperative locoregional IRX-2 cytokine immunotherapy. There are 15 residues in the CDR3. Germline V gene data show CDR1 as SGHRS and CDR2 as YFSETQ. V shed 3 bases, J shed 3 bases, and the junction held 5 bases outside the gene matches. The receptor was isolated from a human donor with breast cancer. The chain employs TRBV5-1 and TRBJ2-1, with 8 bases that match TRBD1. The starting material was tumor tissue, obtained after IRX-2 immunotherapy. The CDR3 region has the DNA TGCGCCAGCAGCTCTCAGGGGGCAGGCTACAATGAGCAGTTCTTC. Translated: CASSSQGAGYNEQFF.